The present entry profiles one T cell receptor (beta chain) with its context. Its specificity is unknown. Germline V gene data show CDR1 as SEHNR and CDR2 as FQNEAQ (reference sequence). The CDR3 consists of 13 residues. With V trimmed by 3 bases and J by 3 bases, 1 base remained unmatched. Clones were sequenced by immunoSEQ multiplex PCR, and TCRdb holds only the in-frame ones, with some missing. The table lists around 14,000 clones, more than 75% of them singletons. The source of the sample is a study of T cell clonotyping in hematopoietic cell transplantation. Findings and limits, study-wide: At the given depth, recipient repertoires were over 97% de novo clonotypes. Graft donor and pretransplant recipient Inverse Simpson Index values predicted broader posttransplant TCR diversity.

Blood collection times were about day -28 and days 30, 100, 180 posttransplant. Sequenced material: PBMCs, taken 100 days after allogeneic stem cell transplant. V is TRBV7-9 and J is TRBJ2-5; 7 positions agree with TRBD2. The origin of this receptor is a male patient between 50 and 60 years old who had an allogeneic stem cell transplant from an unrelated donor, so T cells may come from the graft donor. Some clones in this sample may be carry-over from other donors' samples. The CDR3 reads CASSLGGKETQYF. CDR3 nucleotides: TGTGCCAGCAGCTTGGGGGGGAAAGAGACCCAGTACTTC.